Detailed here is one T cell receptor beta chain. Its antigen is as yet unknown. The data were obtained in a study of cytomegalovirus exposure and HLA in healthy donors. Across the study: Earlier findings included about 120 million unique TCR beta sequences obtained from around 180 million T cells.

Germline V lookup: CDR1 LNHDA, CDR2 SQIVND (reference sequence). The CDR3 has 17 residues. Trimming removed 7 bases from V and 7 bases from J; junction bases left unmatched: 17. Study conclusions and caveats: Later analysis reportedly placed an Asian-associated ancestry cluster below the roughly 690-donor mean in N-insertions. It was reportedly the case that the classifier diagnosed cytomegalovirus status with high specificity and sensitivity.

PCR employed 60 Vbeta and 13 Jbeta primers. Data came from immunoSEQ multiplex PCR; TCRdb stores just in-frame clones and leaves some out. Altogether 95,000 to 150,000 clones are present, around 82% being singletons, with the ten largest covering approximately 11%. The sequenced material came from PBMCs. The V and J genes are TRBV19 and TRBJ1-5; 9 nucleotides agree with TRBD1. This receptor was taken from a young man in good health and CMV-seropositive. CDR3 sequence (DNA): TGTGCCAGTAATACCCCGGGACAGGGAACCCCAGGGCAGCCCCAGCATTTT. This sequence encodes CASNTPGQGTPGQPQHF.